Following are 14 T cell receptor beta chains from one sample sequenced in a study of blood T cell repertoires in COVID-19. Using immunoSEQ multiplex PCR, the repertoire was profiled, and TCRdb retains in-frame clones only, with some absent. The profile shows about 120,000 clones, roughly 79% of them singletons. Material for sequencing was peripheral blood. Every receptor here comes from a man between 65 and 85 years old with acute or convalescent COVID-19.

Written as DNA, the CDR3 is TGTGCCACGAGCCGGGACAGGGGAGATTCTGGAAACACCATATATTTT. This translates into CATSRDRGDSGNTIYF. The chain joins TRBV19 to TRBJ1-3, with TRBD1 identical over 10 bases. CDR3 length: 16 residues. Germline V gene sequence: CDR1 LNHDA, CDR2 SQIVND (reference sequence). Trimming took 10 bases from V and 1 from J; bases not matched to a gene: 10. Full variable domain (remainder filled in from reference TRBV19 and TRBJ1-3): DGGITQSPKYLFRKEGQNVTLSCEQNLNHDAMYWYRQDPGQGLRLIYYSQIVNDFQKGDIAEGYSVSREKKESFPLTVTSAQKNPTAFYLCATSRDRGDSGNTIYFGEGSWLTVV.

This clone was seen only once. The chain combines TRBV18 with TRBJ2-5; D might be TRBD1 (5 bases). Germline assignment: CDR1 KGHSH and CDR2 LQKENI. This CDR3 is 15 amino acids long. Trimming took 1 base from V and 5 from J, leaving 14 bases between them. CDR3 nucleotide sequence: TGTGCCAGCTCACCACGCGACAGCATGGGGGAGACCCAGTACTTC. Its protein is CASSPRDSMGETQYF.

This clone has just a few counts. The genes are TRBV6-6 and TRBJ1-1; D not resolved. Trimming left V 6 bases short and J 0 bases short, with 5 bases between. This CDR3 has 12 amino acids. From germline, CDR1 is MNHNY and CDR2 SVGAGI (reference sequence). This chain's CDR3 is CASSTVNTEAFF. The CDR3 bases are TGTGCCAGCAGCACAGTGAACACTGAAGCTTTCTTT.

The chain combines TRBV10-3 with TRBJ1-6; no firm D call. CDR3 length: 12 amino acids. Germline CDR1 and CDR2: ENHRY and SYGVKD. V lost 5 bases, J lost 4 bases, and 3 bases lay in between. The CDR3 DNA is TGTGCCATCAGTTCGTATAATTCACCCCTCCACTTT. Residues: CAISSYNSPLHF.

V and J are TRBV5-1 and TRBJ2-3, with D hard to call. Germline V CDR1 and CDR2: SGHRS, YFSETQ. This CDR3 is built from 14 residues. Trimming left V 3 bases short and J 0 bases short, with 8 bases between. Here the CDR3 DNA reads TGCGCCAGCAGCTGGAGCTCTAGCACAGATACGCAGTATTTT. It translates to CASSWSSSTDTQYF.

V usage is TRBV24-1 and J usage is TRBJ1-2; D gene unclear. The ends were cut back, 3 bases at V and 4 bases at J, with 14 bases in the middle. Looked up from germline, CDR1 is KGHDR and CDR2 is SFDVKD. This CDR3 spans 15 amino acids. CDR3 protein: CATSDPNGGSYGYTF. The DNA of the CDR3 is TGTGCCACCAGTGATCCGAACGGAGGGAGCTATGGCTACACCTTC.

The chain couples TRBV19 to TRBJ1-2; 7 positions match TRBD1. CDR3 length: 15 residues. CDR1 is LNHDA, CDR2 SQIVND, per germline (reference sequence). The V segment lost 5 bases and the J segment 0 bases; nucleotides outside the gene matches: 6. The CDR3 loop reads CASSVGTATNYGYTF. Written as DNA, the CDR3 is TGTGCCAGTAGTGTTGGGACAGCGACTAACTATGGCTACACCTTC. The full variable domain, rest sourced from reference TRBV19 and TRBJ1-2, is DGGITQSPKYLFRKEGQNVTLSCEQNLNHDAMYWYRQDPGQGLRLIYYSQIVNDFQKGDIAEGYSVSREKKESFPLTVTSAQKNPTAFYLCASSVGTATNYGYTFGSGTRLTVV.

This chain joins TRBV10-1 and TRBJ2-7; TRBD1 matches at 8 bases. Germline lookup yields CDR1 WNHNN and CDR2 SYGVQD (reference sequence). The V gene end was trimmed by 5 bases and the J gene end by 6 bases; junction bases not matched to a gene: 9. This CDR3 is 14 amino acids long. The CDR3 sequence is CASSSETGVCEQYF. DNA for the CDR3: TGCGCCAGCAGTAGTGAGACAGGGGTCTGCGAGCAGTACTTC.

The V and J genes are TRBV21-1 and TRBJ1-1; the table's D call, TRBD1, has no DNA check behind it. TRBV21-1 is an annotated pseudogene. The length of the CDR3 is 16 residues. The DNA for the CDR3 is TGTGCCAGCAGCAAAGCCGGACAGGGAATGAGCACTGAAGCTTTCTTT. Amino acids: CASSKAGQGMSTEAFF.

This sequence joins TRBV5-1 and TRBJ2-7; 10 nucleotides match TRBD1. J was trimmed by 0 bases and V by 0 bases; bases with no gene match: 0. CDR1 is SGHRS, CDR2 YFSETQ, per germline. The CDR3 spans 15 residues. Here the CDR3 reads CASSLGQGASYEQYF. In nucleotides, the CDR3 is TGCGCCAGCAGCTTGGGACAGGGGGCCTCCTACGAGCAGTACTTC.

The table lists this clone with a count of one. This rearrangement joins TRBV3-1 (or the pseudogene TRBV3-2) to TRBJ1-3; D remains unclear. Deletions cut 5 bases from V and 0 bases from J, with 17 bases between. Germline-derived CDR1 and CDR2 are LGHDT and YNNKEL (reference sequence). This CDR3 has 17 amino acids. CDR3 amino acids: CASSAWGGPSSGNTIYF. CDR3 nucleotides: TGTGCCAGCAGCGCCTGGGGAGGGCCCAGCTCTGGAAACACCATATATTTT.

The chain carries TRBV27 and TRBJ1-6; D gene unclear. The CDR3 loop spans 18 amino acids. Germline V gene data show CDR1 as MNHEY and CDR2 as SMNVEV (reference sequence). V gave up 4 bases and J gave up 0 bases, with 16 bases separating them. The CDR3 sequence: CASSSFLGVSSYNSPLHF. In DNA form, the CDR3 reads TGTGCCAGCAGTTCGTTCCTCGGGGTGAGCTCCTATAATTCACCCCTCCACTTT.

J is TRBJ1-4 and V is TRBV7-8; D is possibly TRBD1 (5 bases). Germline V gene data show CDR1 as SGHVS and CDR2 as FQNEAQ. CDR3 length: 19 residues. V was clipped by 1 base and J by 7 bases, with 25 bases between them. This CDR3 reads CASSLVPGQGTLVGEKLFF. The CDR3 DNA sequence: TGTGCCAGCAGCTTAGTCCCTGGGCAGGGAACTCTCGTAGGTGAAAAACTGTTTTTT.

V usage is TRBV2 and J usage is TRBJ1-5, with a tentative D call TRBD1 (6 bases). The CDR3 loop spans 12 amino acids. CDR1 and CDR2 from the germline V gene are SNHLY and FYNNEI. The V gene lost 4 bases and the J gene lost 6 bases, with 7 bases spanning the gap. The CDR3 coding sequence is TGTGCCAGCAGTGCAGGGGCTCAGCCCCAGCATTTT. This codes for CASSAGAQPQHF.